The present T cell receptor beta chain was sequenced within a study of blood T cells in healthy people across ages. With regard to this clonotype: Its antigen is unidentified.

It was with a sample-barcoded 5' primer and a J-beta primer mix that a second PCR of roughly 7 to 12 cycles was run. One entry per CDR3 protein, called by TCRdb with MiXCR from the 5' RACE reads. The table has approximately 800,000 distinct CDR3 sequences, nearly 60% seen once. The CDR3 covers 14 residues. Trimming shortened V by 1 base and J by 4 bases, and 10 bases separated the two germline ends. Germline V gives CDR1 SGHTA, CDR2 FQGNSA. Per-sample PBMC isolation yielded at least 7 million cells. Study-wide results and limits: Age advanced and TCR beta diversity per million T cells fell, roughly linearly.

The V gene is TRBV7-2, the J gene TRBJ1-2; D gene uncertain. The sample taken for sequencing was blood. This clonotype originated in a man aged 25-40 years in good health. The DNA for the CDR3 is TGTGCCAGCAGCTTAGATGGCAGATCCTATGGCTACACCTTC. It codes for CASSLDGRSYGYTF.